These 24 T cell receptor beta chains originate from one sample sequenced in a study of T-cell reconstitution after alpha-beta-depleted transplantation in children. This sample's TCRbeta library carried unique molecular identifier barcodes. TCRdb re-derived calls from the PCR reads in MiXCR, one entry per CDR3 protein. In the table there are about 580,000 distinct CDR3 sequences, 25% to 30% of which are singletons. The sequencing used PBMCs, collected before TCRalphabeta/CD19-depleted stem cell transplant. These receptors all come from a boy under two years old with Wiskott-Aldrich syndrome, due to receive a stem cell transplant.

This clonotype turned up a few times. V is TRBV6-5 and J is TRBJ1-2, with a possible D match to TRBD1 (6 bases). The CDR3 is 15 residues long. Trimming pared 0 bases from V and 7 bases from J, leaving 15 bases between. Per germline, CDR1 MNHEY and CDR2 SVGAGI. CDR3 in DNA: TGTGCCAGCAGTTACTCGGCTCAGGGGAAACGTGGCTACACCTTC. Translation gives CASSYSAQGKRGYTF.

This chain's CDR3 is CSATTTARAYGYTF. Written as DNA, the CDR3 is TGCAGTGCTACCACGACGGCAAGGGCCTATGGCTACACCTTC. This chain connects TRBV20-1 to TRBJ1-2, with D unresolved. The CDR3 contains 14 residues. Trimming left V 4 bases short and J 4 bases short, with 16 bases between. Germline V gene data show CDR1 as DFQATT and CDR2 as SNEGSKA (reference sequence).

This clonotype was seen only a few times. The CDR3 sequence is CASSPPTGDYEQYF. The CDR3 DNA reads TGTGCCAGCAGCCCCCCGACAGGGGACTACGAGCAGTACTTC. The chain couples TRBV4-2 to TRBJ2-7; 8 bases are shared with TRBD1. Germline assignment: CDR1 LGHNA and CDR2 YNFKEQ. The CDR3 runs 14 residues. Unmatched junction bases numbered 5, after V lost 4 bases and J lost 3 bases.

The V and J genes are TRBV2 and TRBJ2-4; TRBD2 is a possible D gene (5 bases). The CDR3 is made up of 17 amino acids. Germline-derived CDR1 and CDR2 are SNHLY and FYNNEI. V dropped 3 bases and J dropped 0 bases, with 15 bases sitting between them. CDR3 residues: CASSDGSGNLAKNIQYF. The CDR3 region has the DNA TGTGCCAGCAGTGATGGGAGTGGGAACTTAGCCAAAAACATTCAGTACTTC. Full variable domain (remainder filled in from reference TRBV2 and TRBJ2-4): EPEVTQTPSHQVTQMGQEVILRCVPISNHLYFYWYRQILGQKVEFLVSFYNNEISEKSEIFDDQFSVERPDGSNFTLKIRSTKLEDSAMYFCASSDGSGNLAKNIQYFGAGTRLSVL.

The chain couples TRBV2 to TRBJ2-1; D gene unclear. The germline gives CDR1 SNHLY, CDR2 FYNNEI. Trimming pared 6 bases from V and 7 bases from J, leaving 7 bases between. The CDR3 length is 11 residues. DNA of the CDR3: TGTGCCAGCAGGCGAGATAATGAGCAGTTCTTC. Its translation is CASRRDNEQFF.

A few counts support this clonotype. The V gene is TRBV5-1, the J gene TRBJ2-7; D call uncertain. V lost 0 bases, J lost 6 bases, and 16 bases lay in between. CDR3 length: 15 residues. Germline CDR1 is SGHRS and CDR2 is YFSETQ. CDR3 sequence (DNA): TGCGCCAGCAGCTTGGCGGGCCTTAAAGTTGGCGAGCAGTACTTC. Its protein is CASSLAGLKVGEQYF.

This clonotype was detected only a few times. The rearrangement links TRBV27 to TRBJ2-3; TRBD1 might be the D (6 bases). V was shortened by 6 bases and J by 0 bases, with 13 bases between the two germline ends. CDR3 length: 15 amino acids. Germline CDR1 reads MNHEY; CDR2 reads SMNVEV (reference sequence). Written as DNA, the CDR3 is TGTGCCAGCAGCCGGGACACAGCTAGCACAGATACGCAGTATTTT. Its protein is CASSRDTASTDTQYF.

This chain joins TRBV20-1 and TRBJ2-5; D is possibly TRBD2 (5 bases). CDR3 length: 14 residues. Trimming cost V 2 bases and J 2 bases, with 12 bases left between them. CDR1 and CDR2 (germline): DFQATT, SNEGSKA (reference sequence). CDR3 protein: CSARPGVDQETQYF. The CDR3 bases are TGCAGTGCTAGACCCGGGGTGGATCAAGAGACCCAGTACTTC.

The chain links TRBV5-1 to TRBJ2-3, with 15 positions matching TRBD2. V shed 3 bases and J 0 bases; nucleotides not matched to a gene: 5. This CDR3 comprises 18 residues. The germline V gene has CDR1 SGHRS and CDR2 YFSETQ. CDR3 bases: TGCGCCAGCAGCTCCGGACTAGCGGGAGGGGCTAGCACAGATACGCAGTATTTT. Encoded protein: CASSSGLAGGASTDTQYF.

The chain employs TRBV24-1 and TRBJ2-1; 15 nucleotides agree with TRBD2. This CDR3 has 17 amino acids. Germline CDR1 is KGHDR and CDR2 is SFDVKD. Trimming at V came to 1 base and at J to 9 bases, leaving 6 bases not matched to a gene. CDR3 DNA: TGTGCCACCAGTGATTTAGCCGGGACTAGCGGGAGGAGTGAGCAGTTCTTC. Protein product: CATSDLAGTSGRSEQFF.

This clonotype turned up a few times. The rearrangement joins TRBV20-1 to TRBJ1-4, with a possible D match to TRBD1 (5 bases). Germline CDR1 DFQATT, CDR2 SNEGSKA (reference sequence). The CDR3 consists of 18 residues. V lost 3 bases, J lost 0 bases, and 20 bases lay in between. The CDR3 region is CSASLVTGTVATNEKLFF. In DNA form, the CDR3 reads TGCAGTGCTAGCCTAGTAACCGGGACTGTCGCAACTAATGAAAAACTGTTTTTT.

The gene calls are TRBV20-1 and TRBJ2-3; the match to TRBD2 covers 8 bases. Germline values: CDR1 DFQATT, CDR2 SNEGSKA (reference sequence). Trimming removed 3 bases from V and 3 bases from J; junction bases left unmatched: 11. This CDR3 has 16 residues. The CDR3 region has the DNA TGCAGTGCTAGTGGGCTAGCGGGTAAACGAACAGATACGCAGTATTTT. Its protein is CSASGLAGKRTDTQYF.

The chain couples TRBV2 to TRBJ1-5; 8 bases map to TRBD1. Trimming cost V 4 bases and J 7 bases; bases outside gene matches: 9. Germline V CDR1 and CDR2: SNHLY, FYNNEI. The CDR3 consists of 15 residues. CDR3 region: CASSGLTGGSQPQHF. CDR3 DNA: TGTGCCAGCAGTGGGCTAACAGGGGGGTCCCAGCCCCAGCATTTT.

V and J are TRBV20-1 and TRBJ2-7; the match to TRBD1 covers 9 bases. CDR3 length: 14 residues. Germline loops: CDR1 DFQATT, CDR2 SNEGSKA (reference sequence). Trimming took 6 bases from V and 3 from J; bases not matched to a gene: 9. The CDR3 protein is CSAGRTGEGYEQYF. The CDR3 DNA follows: TGCAGTGCCGGTAGGACAGGGGAGGGCTACGAGCAGTACTTC.

The gene calls are TRBV27 and TRBJ1-1; D remains ambiguous. Germline V lookup: CDR1 MNHEY, CDR2 SMNVEV (reference sequence). V lost 6 bases and J 5 bases, leaving 19 bases between the germline ends. The CDR3 contains 15 residues. The DNA of the CDR3 is TGTGCCAGCAGCATGTACAGTATCGGAGGAACTGAAGCTTTCTTT. Translation: CASSMYSIGGTEAFF.

V gene TRBV27 combines with J gene TRBJ2-7; perhaps TRBD1 as D (6 bases). Trimming stripped 2 bases from V and 5 bases from J, with 13 bases between. Per the germline V gene, CDR1 is MNHEY and CDR2 is SMNVEV (reference sequence). The CDR3 spans 14 residues. The CDR3 here is CASSLGQGWDEQYF. The CDR3 bases are TGTGCCAGCAGTTTAGGGCAGGGGTGGGACGAGCAGTACTTC.

This clonotype showed up just a few times. V usage is TRBV18 and J usage is TRBJ2-7; D uncertain. This CDR3 contains 12 residues. Germline V gene data show CDR1 as KGHSH and CDR2 as LQKENI. Trimming pared 6 bases from V and 6 bases from J, leaving 12 bases between. CDR3 coding DNA: TGTGCCAGCTCGTACAAGAGCCTCGAGCAGTACTTC. Translating it yields CASSYKSLEQYF.

This rearrangement joins TRBV4-1 to TRBJ2-7; weak D call: TRBD1 (6 bases). V lost 4 bases to trimming and J lost 7 bases, with 17 bases between them. Germline V gene data show CDR1 as MGHRA and CDR2 as YSYEKL. The CDR3 has 14 amino acids. CDR3 nucleotides: TGCGCCAGCAGCCTACGCAGGGGTCCCGGGGAGCAGTACTTC. Translating it yields CASSLRRGPGEQYF.

A few counts support this clonotype. The V and J genes are TRBV11-2 and TRBJ1-6; possibly TRBD1 for D (5 bases). Germline assignment: CDR1 SGHAT and CDR2 FQNNGV. The CDR3 is 14 residues long. Trimming shortened V by 5 bases and J by 6 bases, and 11 bases separated the two germline ends. In DNA, the CDR3 is TGTGCCAGCAGCCAAAGACAGAGTAATTCACCCCTCCACTTT. It is translated as CASSQRQSNSPLHF.

CDR3 sequence: CSATAATGLNTEAFF. In nucleotides, the CDR3 is TGCAGTGCTACCGCCGCTACAGGGCTTAACACTGAAGCTTTCTTT. The chain joins TRBV20-1 to TRBJ1-1; a weak D match, TRBD1 (6 bases). The germline CDR1 and CDR2 sequences are DFQATT and SNEGSKA (reference sequence). This CDR3 region has 15 residues. The V end lost 4 bases, the J end lost 2 bases, and 17 bases lay between the germline ends.

Here the CDR3 DNA reads TGCAGTGCTAGAGATCCACAGGGGAGCACAGATACGCAGTATTTT. Its translation is CSARDPQGSTDTQYF. The J gene is TRBJ2-3, the V gene TRBV20-1; TRBD1 agrees at 7 bases. V trimming: 0 bases; J trimming: 0 bases; junction bases outside the gene matches: 3. The CDR3 runs 15 residues. CDR1 and CDR2 from the germline V gene are DFQATT and SNEGSKA (reference sequence).

The V call is TRBV20-1, the J call TRBJ2-2, with D hard to call. V dropped 2 bases and J dropped 4 bases, with 11 bases sitting between them. CDR3 length: 14 residues. Germline V gene data show CDR1 as DFQATT and CDR2 as SNEGSKA (reference sequence). Written as DNA, the CDR3 is TGCAGTGCTAGATCGGGTTTCGTCACCGGGGAGCTGTTTTTT. Its translation is CSARSGFVTGELFF.

This clonotype was counted between two and nine times. The J gene is TRBJ2-4, the V gene TRBV20-1, with 11 nucleotides matching TRBD2. Germline CDR1 is DFQATT and CDR2 is SNEGSKA (reference sequence). V trimming: 6 bases; J trimming: 2 bases; junction bases outside the gene matches: 12. The CDR3 is made up of 17 amino acids. CDR3 region: CSAPATGTSGPKNIQYF. The CDR3 coding sequence is TGCAGTGCCCCCGCTACCGGGACTAGCGGTCCCAAAAACATTCAGTACTTC.

The sample holds many counts of this clonotype. The J gene is TRBJ2-5, the V gene TRBV6-5, with D tentatively TRBD2 (6 bases). The CDR3 contains 11 residues. V lost 5 bases to trimming and J lost 7 bases, with 8 bases between them. Per germline, CDR1 MNHEY and CDR2 SVGAGI. CDR3 protein: CASSPGGTQYF. CDR3 DNA sequence: TGTGCCAGCAGTCCCGGGGGGACCCAGTACTTC.